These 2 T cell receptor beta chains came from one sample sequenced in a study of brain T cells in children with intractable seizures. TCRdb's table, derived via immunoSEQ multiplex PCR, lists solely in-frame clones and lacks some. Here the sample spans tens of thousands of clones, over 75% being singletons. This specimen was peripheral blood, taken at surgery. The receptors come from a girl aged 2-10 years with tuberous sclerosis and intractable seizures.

This CDR3 is CASQGVYGYTF. The CDR3 DNA reads TGTGCCAGCCAGGGGGTCTATGGCTACACCTTC. The chain combines TRBV2 with TRBJ1-2; 7 bases agree with TRBD1. The CDR3 loop spans 11 amino acids. V lost 8 bases, J lost 4 bases, and 1 base stayed unmatched. Germline V CDR1 and CDR2: SNHLY, FYNNEI.

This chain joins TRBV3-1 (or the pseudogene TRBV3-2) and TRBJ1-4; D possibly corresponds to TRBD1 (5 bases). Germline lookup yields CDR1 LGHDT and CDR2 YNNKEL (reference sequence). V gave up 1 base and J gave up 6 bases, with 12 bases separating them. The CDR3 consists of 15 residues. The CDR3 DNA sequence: TGTGCCAGCAGCCAAGTTTGGGGGAAGGATGAAAAACTGTTTTTT. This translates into CASSQVWGKDEKLFF.